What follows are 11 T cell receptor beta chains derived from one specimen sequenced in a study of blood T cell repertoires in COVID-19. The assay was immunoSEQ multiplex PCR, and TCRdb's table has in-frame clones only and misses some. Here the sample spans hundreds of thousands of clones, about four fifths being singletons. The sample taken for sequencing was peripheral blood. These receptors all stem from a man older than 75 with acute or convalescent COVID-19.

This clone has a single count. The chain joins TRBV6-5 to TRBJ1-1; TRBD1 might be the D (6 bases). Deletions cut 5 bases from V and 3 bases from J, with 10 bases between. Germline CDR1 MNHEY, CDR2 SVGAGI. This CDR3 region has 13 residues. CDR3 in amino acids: CASSTGRYTEAFF. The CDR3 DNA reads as TGTGCCAGCAGTACAGGGAGATACACTGAAGCTTTCTTT.

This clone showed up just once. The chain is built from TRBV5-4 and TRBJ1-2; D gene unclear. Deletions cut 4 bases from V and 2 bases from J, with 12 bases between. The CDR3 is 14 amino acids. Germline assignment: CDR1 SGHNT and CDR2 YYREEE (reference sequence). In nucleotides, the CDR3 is TGTGCCAGCAGCGTTGGAGGCCTAAACTATGGCTACACCTTC. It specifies CASSVGGLNYGYTF.

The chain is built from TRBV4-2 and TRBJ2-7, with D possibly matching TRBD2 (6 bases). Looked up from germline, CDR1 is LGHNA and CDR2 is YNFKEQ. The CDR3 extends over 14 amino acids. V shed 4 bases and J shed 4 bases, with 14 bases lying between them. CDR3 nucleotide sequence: TGTGCCAGCAGCCGGGAAGGTGGGACTTACGAGCAGTACTTC. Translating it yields CASSREGGTYEQYF.

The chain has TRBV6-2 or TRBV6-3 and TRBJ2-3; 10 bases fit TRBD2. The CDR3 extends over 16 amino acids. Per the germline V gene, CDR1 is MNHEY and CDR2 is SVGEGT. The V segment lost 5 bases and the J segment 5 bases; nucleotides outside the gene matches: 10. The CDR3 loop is CASSPFLRLAGDTQYF. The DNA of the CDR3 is TGTGCCAGCAGTCCCTTCCTCCGACTAGCGGGAGATACGCAGTATTTT.

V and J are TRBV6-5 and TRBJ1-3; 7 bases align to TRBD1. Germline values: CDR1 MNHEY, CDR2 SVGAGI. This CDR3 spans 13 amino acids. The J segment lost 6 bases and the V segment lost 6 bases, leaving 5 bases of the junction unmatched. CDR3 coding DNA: TGTGCCAGCAGAAGACAGGGAGAAAACACCATATATTTT. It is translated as CASRRQGENTIYF.

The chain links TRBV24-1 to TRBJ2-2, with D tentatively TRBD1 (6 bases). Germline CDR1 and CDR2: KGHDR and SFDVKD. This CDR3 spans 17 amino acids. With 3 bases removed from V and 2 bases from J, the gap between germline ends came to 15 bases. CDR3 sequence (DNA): TGTGCCACCAGTGATATCCCCGGGACACTTAACACCGGGGAGCTGTTTTTT. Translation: CATSDIPGTLNTGELFF.

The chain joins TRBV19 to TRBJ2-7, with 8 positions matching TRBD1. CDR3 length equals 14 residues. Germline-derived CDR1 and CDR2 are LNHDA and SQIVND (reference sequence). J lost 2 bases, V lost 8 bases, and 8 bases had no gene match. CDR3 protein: CASRDRKSTYEQYF. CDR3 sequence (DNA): TGTGCCAGTCGGGACAGGAAGTCCACCTACGAGCAGTACTTC.

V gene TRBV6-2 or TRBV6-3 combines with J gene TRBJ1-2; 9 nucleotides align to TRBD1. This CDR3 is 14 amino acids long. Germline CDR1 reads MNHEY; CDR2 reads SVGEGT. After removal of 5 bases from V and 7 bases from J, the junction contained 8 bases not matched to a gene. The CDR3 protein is CASSLTGGRRGYTF. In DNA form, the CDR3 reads TGTGCCAGCAGTCTGACAGGGGGTCGACGTGGCTACACCTTC.

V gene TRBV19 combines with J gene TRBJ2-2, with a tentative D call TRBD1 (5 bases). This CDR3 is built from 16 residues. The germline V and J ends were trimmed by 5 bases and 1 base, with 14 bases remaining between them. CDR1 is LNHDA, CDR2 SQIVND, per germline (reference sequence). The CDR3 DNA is TGTGCCAGTAGTCTTCGTTCAGGACAGAACACCGGGGAGCTGTTTTTT. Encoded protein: CASSLRSGQNTGELFF.

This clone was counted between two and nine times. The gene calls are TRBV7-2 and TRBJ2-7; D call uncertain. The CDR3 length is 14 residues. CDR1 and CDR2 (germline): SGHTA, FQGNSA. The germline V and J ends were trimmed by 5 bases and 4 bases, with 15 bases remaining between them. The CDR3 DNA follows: TGTGCCAGCAGCCCAAGGCGGCTAACATACGAGCAGTACTTC. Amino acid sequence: CASSPRRLTYEQYF.

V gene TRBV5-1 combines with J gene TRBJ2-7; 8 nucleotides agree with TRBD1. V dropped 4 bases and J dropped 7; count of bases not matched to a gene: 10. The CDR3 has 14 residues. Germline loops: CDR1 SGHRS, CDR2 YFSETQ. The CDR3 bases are TGCGCCAGCAGCCAGTCGGACAGGGCAGAAGAGCAGTACTTC. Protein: CASSQSDRAEEQYF.